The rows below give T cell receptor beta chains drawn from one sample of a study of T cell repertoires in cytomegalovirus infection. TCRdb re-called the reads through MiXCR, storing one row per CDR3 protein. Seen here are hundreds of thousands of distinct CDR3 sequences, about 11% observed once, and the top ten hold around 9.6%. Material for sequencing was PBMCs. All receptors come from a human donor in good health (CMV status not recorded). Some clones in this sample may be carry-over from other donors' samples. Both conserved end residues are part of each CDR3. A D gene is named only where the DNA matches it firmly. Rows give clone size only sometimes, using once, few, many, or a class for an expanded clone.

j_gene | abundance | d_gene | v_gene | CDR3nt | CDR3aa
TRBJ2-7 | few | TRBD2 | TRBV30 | TGTGCCTGGAGAGGGCGGGGGACCTCCTACGAGCAGTACTTC | CAWRGRGTSYEQYF
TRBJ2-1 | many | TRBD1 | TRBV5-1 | TGCGCCAGCAGCTTGGTGACAGGGAGCTCCTACAATGAGCAGTTCTTC | CASSLVTGSSYNEQFF
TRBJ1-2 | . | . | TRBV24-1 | TGTGCCACCAGTGATCCAGGGGCTAGAGGCTACACCTTC | CATSDPGARGYTF
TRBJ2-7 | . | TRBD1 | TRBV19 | TGTGCCAGTAGTCGTCTGCGGACAGGGAGTAACGAGCAGTACTTC | CASSRLRTGSNEQYF
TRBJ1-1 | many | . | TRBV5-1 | TGCGCCAGCAGCTTGGATTCGGGGAGGGATGCTTTCTTT | CASSLDSGRDAFF
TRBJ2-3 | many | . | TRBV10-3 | TGTGCCATCAGCCCCACCGCCGGGGAGGCAGATACGCAGTATTTT | CAISPTAGEADTQYF
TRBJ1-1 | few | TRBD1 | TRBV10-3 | TGTGCCATCAGGATGGACAGGGAGAACACTGAAGCTTTCTTT | CAIRMDRENTEAFF
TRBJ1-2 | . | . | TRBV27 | TGTGCCAGCAGCCGGGGGCCTGTCTATGGCTACACCTTC | CASSRGPVYGYTF
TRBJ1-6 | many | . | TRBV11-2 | TGTGCCAGCAGCTTAGGAGTTGGGCGCACCTATAATTCACCCCTCCACTTT | CASSLGVGRTYNSPLHF
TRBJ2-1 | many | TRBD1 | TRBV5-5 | TGTGCCAGCAGCTTGATTGTACAGGGGGAATATTACTCCTACAATGAGCAGTTCTTC | CASSLIVQGEYYSYNEQFF
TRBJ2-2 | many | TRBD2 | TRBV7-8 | TGTGCCAGCAGCCAGACTAGCGGGGCCGGGGAGCTGTTTTTT | CASSQTSGAGELFF
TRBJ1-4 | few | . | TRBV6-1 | TGTGCCAGCACCCCCGACGGGGTGGCTAATGAAAAACTGTTTTTT | CASTPDGVANEKLFF
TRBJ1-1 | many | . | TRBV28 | TGTGCCAGCAGTCCCAGGCAGGCGGTCACTGAAGCTTTCTTT | CASSPRQAVTEAFF
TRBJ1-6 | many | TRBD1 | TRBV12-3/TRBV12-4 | TGTGCCAGCAACCTGGACAGGGGCTATTCACCCCTCCACTTT | CASNLDRGYSPLHF
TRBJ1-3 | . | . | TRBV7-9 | TGTGCCAGCAGGGGGTCAAGCTCTGGAAACACCATATATTTT | CASRGSSSGNTIYF
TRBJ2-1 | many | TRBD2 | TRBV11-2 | TGTGCCAGCAGCTTGATACGACTAGCGGGGGTAAATGAGCAGTTCTTC | CASSLIRLAGVNEQFF
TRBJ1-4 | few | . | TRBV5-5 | TGTGCCAGCAGCCAGACCCGGGCCCGTAATGAAAAACTGTTTTTT | CASSQTRARNEKLFF
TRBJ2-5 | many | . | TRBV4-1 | TGCGCCAGCAGCCAAGAACACGGGGGGCGTGGGGAGACCCAGTACTTC | CASSQEHGGRGETQYF
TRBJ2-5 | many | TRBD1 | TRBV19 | TGTGCCAGTAGTATCGACAGGGTAAAGACCCAGTACTTC | CASSIDRVKTQYF
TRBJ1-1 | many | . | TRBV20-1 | TGCAGTGCTATGGACAGAATGAACACTGAAGCTTTCTTT | CSAMDRMNTEAFF
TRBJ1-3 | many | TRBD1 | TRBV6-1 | TGTGCCAGATATCTACCTCCAAGGACAGGGGGTAATGGAAACACCATATATTTT | CARYLPPRTGGNGNTIYF